Following are 5 T cell receptor beta chains from one sample sequenced in a study of response to subunit inactivated influenza vaccine. One entry per CDR3 protein results from TCRdb running MiXCR on the RT-PCR reads. This table holds about 700,000 distinct CDR3 sequences, around 13% found once. The sample was PBMCs from blood, taken 14 to 15 days before vaccination. Receptor source: a man aged 45-60 years who received an inactivated influenza vaccine.

The chain recombines TRBV20-1 with TRBJ2-3; 11 bases match TRBD2. J lost 1 base, V lost 7 bases, and 19 bases had no gene match. This CDR3 spans 19 amino acids. Germline values: CDR1 DFQATT, CDR2 SNEGSKA (reference sequence). The CDR3 coding sequence is TGCAGTGTTCTGACGACTAGCGGGGTTTTTTGGCGTGGCACAGATACGCAGTATTTT. It codes for CSVLTTSGVFWRGTDTQYF.

At least ten counts were recorded for this clonotype. This chain connects TRBV4-2 to TRBJ2-3; TRBD1 matches at 7 bases. The V gene end was trimmed by 0 bases and the J gene end by 1 base; junction bases not matched to a gene: 4. The CDR3 is 16 amino acids. Germline values: CDR1 LGHNA, CDR2 YNFKEQ. The CDR3 sequence is CASSQEGQRGTDTQYF. CDR3 nucleotide sequence: TGTGCCAGCAGCCAAGAGGGACAGAGGGGCACAGATACGCAGTATTTT.

This rearrangement joins TRBV7-2 to TRBJ2-2; maybe TRBD2 (6 bases). Between the trimmed V and J ends, which lost 4 bases and 7 bases, there was a span of 10 bases. The CDR3 totals 13 residues. Looked up from germline, CDR1 is SGHTA and CDR2 is FQGNSA. This chain's CDR3 is CASSSAGYGELFF. The CDR3 region has the DNA TGTGCCAGCAGCTCCGCGGGGTACGGGGAGCTGTTTTTT.

The J gene is TRBJ2-7, the V gene TRBV5-4, with TRBD1 matching over 7 bases. CDR1 and CDR2 (germline): SGHNT, YYREEE (reference sequence). The CDR3 length is 19 residues. V lost 1 base, J lost 3 bases, and 19 bases stayed unmatched. This CDR3 reads CASSLRSASRTGLYYEQYF. CDR3 bases: TGTGCCAGCAGCTTGAGATCGGCTTCCCGGACAGGACTTTACTACGAGCAGTACTTC.

This clonotype occurred many times. V gene TRBV5-1 combines with J gene TRBJ2-3; maybe TRBD2 (6 bases). V was shortened by 0 bases and J by 6 bases, with 11 bases between the two germline ends. This CDR3 region has 14 residues. Germline CDR1 reads SGHRS; CDR2 reads YFSETQ. The CDR3 sequence is CASSLGGGEDTQYF. The CDR3 DNA reads as TGCGCCAGCAGCTTGGGGGGAGGAGAGGATACGCAGTATTTT.